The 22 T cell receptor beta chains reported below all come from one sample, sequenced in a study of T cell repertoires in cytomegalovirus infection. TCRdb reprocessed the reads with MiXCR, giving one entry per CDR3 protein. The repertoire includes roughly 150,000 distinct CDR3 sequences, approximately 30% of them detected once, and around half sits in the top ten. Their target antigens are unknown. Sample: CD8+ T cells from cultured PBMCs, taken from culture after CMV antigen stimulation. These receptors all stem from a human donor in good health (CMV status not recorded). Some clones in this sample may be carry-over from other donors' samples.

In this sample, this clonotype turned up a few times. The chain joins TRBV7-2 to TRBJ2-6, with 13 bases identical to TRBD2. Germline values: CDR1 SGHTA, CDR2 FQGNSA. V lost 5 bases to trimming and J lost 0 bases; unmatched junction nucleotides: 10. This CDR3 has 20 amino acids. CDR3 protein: CASSPGLAGDLISGANVLTF. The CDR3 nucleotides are TGTGCCAGCAGCCCCGGACTAGCGGGAGACCTCATCTCTGGGGCCAACGTCCTGACTTTC.

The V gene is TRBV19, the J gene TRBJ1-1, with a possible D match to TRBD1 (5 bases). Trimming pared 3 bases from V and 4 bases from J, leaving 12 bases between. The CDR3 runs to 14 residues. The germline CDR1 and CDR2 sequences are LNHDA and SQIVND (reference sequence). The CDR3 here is CASSIGGTLTEAFF. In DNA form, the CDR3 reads TGTGCCAGTAGTATCGGGGGTACTCTCACTGAAGCTTTCTTT.

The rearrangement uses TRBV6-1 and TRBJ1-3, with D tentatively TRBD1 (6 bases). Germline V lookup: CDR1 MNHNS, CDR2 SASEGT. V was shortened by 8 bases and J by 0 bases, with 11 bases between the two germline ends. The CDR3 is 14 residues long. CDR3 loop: CASGGGISGNTIYF. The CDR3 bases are TGTGCCAGCGGAGGGGGGATCTCTGGAAACACCATATATTTT.

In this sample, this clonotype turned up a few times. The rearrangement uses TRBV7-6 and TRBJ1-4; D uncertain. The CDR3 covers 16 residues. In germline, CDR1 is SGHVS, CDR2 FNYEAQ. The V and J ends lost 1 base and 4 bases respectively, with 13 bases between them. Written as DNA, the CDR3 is TGTGCCAGCAGCTTAGAAGGACGACTAGTTAATGAAAAACTGTTTTTT. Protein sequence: CASSLEGRLVNEKLFF.

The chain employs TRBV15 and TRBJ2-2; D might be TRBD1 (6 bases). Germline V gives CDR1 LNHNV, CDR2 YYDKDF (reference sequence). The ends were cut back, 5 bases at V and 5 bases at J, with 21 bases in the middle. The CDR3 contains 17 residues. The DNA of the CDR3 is TGTGCCACCAGCGTCCGGTTGGTGGGGGCGGAAACCGGGGAGCTGTTTTTT. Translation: CATSVRLVGAETGELFF.

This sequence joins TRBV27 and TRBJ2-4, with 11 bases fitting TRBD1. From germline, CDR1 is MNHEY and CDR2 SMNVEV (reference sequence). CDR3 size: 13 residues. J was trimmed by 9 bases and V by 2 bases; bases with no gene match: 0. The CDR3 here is CASSLGTGGIQYF. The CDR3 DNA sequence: TGTGCCAGCAGTTTAGGGACAGGGGGCATTCAGTACTTC.

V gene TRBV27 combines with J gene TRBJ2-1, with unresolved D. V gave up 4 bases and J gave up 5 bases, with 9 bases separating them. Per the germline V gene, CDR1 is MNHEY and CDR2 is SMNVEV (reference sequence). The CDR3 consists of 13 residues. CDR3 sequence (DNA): TGTGCCAGCAGTTGGGCACAGAACAATGAGCAGTTCTTC. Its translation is CASSWAQNNEQFF.

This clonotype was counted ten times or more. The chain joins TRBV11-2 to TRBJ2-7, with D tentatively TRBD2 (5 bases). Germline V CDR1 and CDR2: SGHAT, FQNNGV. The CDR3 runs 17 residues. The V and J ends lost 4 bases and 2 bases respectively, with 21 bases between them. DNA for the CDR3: TGTGCCAGCAGCTCCCTTTCCGGGATCGGTGGCCCCTACGAGCAGTACTTC. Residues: CASSSLSGIGGPYEQYF.

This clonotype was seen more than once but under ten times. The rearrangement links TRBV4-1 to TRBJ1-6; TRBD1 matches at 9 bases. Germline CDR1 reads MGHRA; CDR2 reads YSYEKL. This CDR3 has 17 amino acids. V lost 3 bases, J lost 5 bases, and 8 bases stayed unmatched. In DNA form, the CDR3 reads TGCGCCAGCAGCCATCAAACAGGGGGCCTCAATAATTCACCCCTCCACTTT. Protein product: CASSHQTGGLNNSPLHF.

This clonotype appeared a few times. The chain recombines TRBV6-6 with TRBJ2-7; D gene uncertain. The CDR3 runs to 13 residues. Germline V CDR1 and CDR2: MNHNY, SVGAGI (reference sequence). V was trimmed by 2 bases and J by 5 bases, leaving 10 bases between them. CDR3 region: CASSYDGVNEQYF. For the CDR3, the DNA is TGTGCCAGCAGTTACGATGGTGTAAACGAGCAGTACTTC.

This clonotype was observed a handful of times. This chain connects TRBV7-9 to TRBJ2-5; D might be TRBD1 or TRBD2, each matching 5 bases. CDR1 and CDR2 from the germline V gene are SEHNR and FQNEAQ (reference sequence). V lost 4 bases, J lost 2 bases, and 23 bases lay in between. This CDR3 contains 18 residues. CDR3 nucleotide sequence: TGTGCCAGCAGCTCCCCCCCCCACCGGGACCGCAAGCAAGAGACCCAGTACTTC. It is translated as CASSSPPHRDRKQETQYF.

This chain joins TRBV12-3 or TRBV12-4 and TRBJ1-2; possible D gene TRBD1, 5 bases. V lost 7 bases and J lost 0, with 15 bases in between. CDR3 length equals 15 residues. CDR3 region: CASTLGAYSNYGYTF. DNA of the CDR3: TGTGCCAGCACCCTCGGGGCTTACTCTAACTATGGCTACACCTTC.

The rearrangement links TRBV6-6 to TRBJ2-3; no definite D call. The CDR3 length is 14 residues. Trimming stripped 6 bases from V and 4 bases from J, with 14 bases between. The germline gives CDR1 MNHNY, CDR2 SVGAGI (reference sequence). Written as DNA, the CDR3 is TGTGCCAGCAGCCCCACCAGCAACGCAGATACGCAGTATTTT. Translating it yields CASSPTSNADTQYF.

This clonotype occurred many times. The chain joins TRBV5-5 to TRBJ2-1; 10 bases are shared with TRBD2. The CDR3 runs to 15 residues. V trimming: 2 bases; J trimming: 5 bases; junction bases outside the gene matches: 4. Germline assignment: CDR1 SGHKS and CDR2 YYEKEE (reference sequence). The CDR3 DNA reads TGTGCCAGCAGCTTCAGGCTAGCGGGGGACAATGAGCAGTTCTTC. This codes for CASSFRLAGDNEQFF.

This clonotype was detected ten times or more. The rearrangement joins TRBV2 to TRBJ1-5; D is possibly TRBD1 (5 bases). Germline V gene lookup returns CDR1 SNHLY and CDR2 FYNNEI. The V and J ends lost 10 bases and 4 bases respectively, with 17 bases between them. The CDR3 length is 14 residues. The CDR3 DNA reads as TGTGCCACCGGAGAGGGACCGACAAATCAGCCCCAGCATTTT. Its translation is CATGEGPTNQPQHF.

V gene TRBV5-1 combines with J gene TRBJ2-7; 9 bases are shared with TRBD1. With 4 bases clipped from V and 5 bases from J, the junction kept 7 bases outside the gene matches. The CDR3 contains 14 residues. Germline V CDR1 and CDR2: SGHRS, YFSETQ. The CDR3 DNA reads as TGCGCCAGCAGCCTCCGGGACAGGGCCCACGAGCAGTACTTC. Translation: CASSLRDRAHEQYF.

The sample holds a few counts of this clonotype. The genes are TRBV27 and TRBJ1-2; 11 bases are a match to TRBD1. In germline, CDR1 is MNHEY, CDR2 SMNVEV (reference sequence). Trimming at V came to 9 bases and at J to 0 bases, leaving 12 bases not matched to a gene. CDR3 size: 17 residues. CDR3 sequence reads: CASPRMDRGLSNYGYTF. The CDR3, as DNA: TGTGCCAGTCCGAGGATGGACAGGGGGCTATCTAACTATGGCTACACCTTC.

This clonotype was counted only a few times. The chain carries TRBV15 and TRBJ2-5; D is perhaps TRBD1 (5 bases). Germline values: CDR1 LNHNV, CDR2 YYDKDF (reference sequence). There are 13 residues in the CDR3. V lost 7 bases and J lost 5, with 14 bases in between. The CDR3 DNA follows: TGTGCCACCAAGAAGGGGATTGGGGAGACCCAGTACTTC. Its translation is CATKKGIGETQYF.

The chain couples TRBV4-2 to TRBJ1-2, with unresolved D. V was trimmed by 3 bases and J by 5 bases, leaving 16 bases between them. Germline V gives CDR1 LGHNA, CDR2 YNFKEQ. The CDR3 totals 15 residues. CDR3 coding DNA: TGTGCCAGCAGCCACTCGCCCGGGGAGGGATATGGCTACACCTTC. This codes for CASSHSPGEGYGYTF.

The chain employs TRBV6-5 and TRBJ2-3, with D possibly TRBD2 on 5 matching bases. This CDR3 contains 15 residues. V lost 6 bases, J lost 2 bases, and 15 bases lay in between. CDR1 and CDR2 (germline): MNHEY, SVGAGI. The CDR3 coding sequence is TGTGCCAGCAGCCAACTGCAGACTAACACAGATACGCAGTATTTT. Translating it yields CASSQLQTNTDTQYF.

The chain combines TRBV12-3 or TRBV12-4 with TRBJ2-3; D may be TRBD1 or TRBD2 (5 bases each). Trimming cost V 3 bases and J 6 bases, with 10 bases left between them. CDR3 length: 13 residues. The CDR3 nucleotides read TGTGCCAGCAGTTTCGGGGCGATGGATACGCAGTATTTT. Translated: CASSFGAMDTQYF.

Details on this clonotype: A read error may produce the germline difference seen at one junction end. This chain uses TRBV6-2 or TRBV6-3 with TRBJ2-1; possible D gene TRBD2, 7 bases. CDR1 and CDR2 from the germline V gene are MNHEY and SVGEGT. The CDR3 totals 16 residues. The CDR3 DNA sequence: TGTGCCAGTAGTTACCGCGGGGGCTCATCCTACAATGAGCAGTTCTTC. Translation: CASSYRGGSSYNEQFF.